This T cell receptor beta chain derives from a study of shared clonotypes between healthy human individuals. This CDR3 comprises 14 residues. Trimming left V 5 bases short and J 1 base short, with 11 bases between. CDR1 is ENHRY and CDR2 is SYGVKD in the germline V gene. Libraries were prepared by immunoSEQ multiplex PCR; TCRdb keeps only in-frame clonotypes and omits some of them. Of approximately 2.4 million clones listed, almost 96% are singletons. The sample comprised naive CD4+ T cells sorted from blood. Noted subset: CD45RA+ positively selected. This rearrangement joins TRBV10-3 to TRBJ2-5; no firm D call. This clonotype was obtained from a young man in good health. The CDR3 DNA is TGTGCCATCAGTTCGACGACCTTCCAAGAGACCCAGTACTTC. It is translated as CAISSTTFQETQYF.